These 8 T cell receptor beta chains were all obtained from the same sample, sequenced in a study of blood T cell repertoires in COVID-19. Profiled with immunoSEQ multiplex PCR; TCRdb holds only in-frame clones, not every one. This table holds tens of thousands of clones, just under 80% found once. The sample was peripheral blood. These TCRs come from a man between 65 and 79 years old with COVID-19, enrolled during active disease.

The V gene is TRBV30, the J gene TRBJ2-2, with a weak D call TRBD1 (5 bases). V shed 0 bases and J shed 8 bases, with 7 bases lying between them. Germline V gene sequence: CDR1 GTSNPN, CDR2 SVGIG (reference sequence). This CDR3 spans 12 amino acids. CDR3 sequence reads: CAWSVRGGELFF. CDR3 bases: TGTGCCTGGAGTGTAAGGGGAGGGGAGCTGTTTTTT.

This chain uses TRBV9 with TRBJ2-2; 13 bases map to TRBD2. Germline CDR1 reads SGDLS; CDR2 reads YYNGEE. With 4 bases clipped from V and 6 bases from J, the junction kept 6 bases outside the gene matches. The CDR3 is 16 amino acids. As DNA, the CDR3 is TGTGCCAGCAGCCCCCGGACTAGCGGGAGCGCCGGGGAGCTGTTTTTT. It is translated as CASSPRTSGSAGELFF.

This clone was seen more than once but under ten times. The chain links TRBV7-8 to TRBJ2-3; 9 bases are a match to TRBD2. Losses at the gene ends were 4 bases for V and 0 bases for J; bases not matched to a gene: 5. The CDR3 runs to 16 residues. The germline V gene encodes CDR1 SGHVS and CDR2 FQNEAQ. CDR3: CASSYRTSASTDTQYF. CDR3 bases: TGTGCCAGCAGCTATAGGACTAGCGCCAGCACAGATACGCAGTATTTT.

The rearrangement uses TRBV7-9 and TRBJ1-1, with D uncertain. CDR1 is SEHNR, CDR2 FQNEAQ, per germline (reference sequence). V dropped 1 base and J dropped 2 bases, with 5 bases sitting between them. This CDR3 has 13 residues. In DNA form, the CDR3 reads TGTGCCAGCAGCTTAGTCGTTAACACTGAAGCTTTCTTT. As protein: CASSLVVNTEAFF.

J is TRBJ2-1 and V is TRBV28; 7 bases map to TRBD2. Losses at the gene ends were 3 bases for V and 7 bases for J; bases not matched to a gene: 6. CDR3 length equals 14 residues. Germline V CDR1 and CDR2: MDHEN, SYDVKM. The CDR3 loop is CASSLGRAGNEQFF. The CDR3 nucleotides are TGTGCCAGCAGTTTGGGGAGGGCGGGAAATGAGCAGTTCTTC.

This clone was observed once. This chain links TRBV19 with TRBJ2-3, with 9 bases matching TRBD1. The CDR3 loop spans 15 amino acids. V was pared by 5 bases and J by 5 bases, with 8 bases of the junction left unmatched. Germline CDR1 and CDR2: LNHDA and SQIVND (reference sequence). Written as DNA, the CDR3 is TGTGCCAGTAGTGCCTACAGGGGGCGCGTAGATACGCAGTATTTT. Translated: CASSAYRGRVDTQYF.

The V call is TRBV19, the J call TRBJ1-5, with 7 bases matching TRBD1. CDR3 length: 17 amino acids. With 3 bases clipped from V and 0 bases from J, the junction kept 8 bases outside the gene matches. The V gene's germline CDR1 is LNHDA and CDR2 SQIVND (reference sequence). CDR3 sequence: CASSIRTGGYSNQPQHF. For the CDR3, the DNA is TGTGCCAGTAGTATCCGGACAGGAGGGTATAGCAATCAGCCCCAGCATTTT. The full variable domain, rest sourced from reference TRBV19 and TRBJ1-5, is DGGITQSPKYLFRKEGQNVTLSCEQNLNHDAMYWYRQDPGQGLRLIYYSQIVNDFQKGDIAEGYSVSREKKESFPLTVTSAQKNPTAFYLCASSIRTGGYSNQPQHFGDGTRLSIL.

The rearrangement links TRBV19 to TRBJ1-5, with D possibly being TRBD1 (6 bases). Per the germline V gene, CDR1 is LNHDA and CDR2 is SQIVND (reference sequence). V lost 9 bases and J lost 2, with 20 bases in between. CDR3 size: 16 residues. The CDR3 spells CASRYDRLYGNQPQHF. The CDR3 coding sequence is TGTGCCAGCCGGTATGACAGGCTTTATGGCAATCAGCCCCAGCATTTT.